Sequencing of this T cell receptor beta chain was carried out in a study of technical replicates of blood from a handful of donors. CDR1 MGHRA and CDR2 YSYEKL come from the germline V gene. The V segment lost 4 bases and the J segment 5 bases; nucleotides outside the gene matches: 8. The CDR3 totals 15 residues. The repertoire was sequenced with immunoSEQ multiplex PCR; TCRdb's copy has only in-frame clones and lacks some. The profile covers fewer than 75,000 clones, with 93% appearing a single time and over 0.2% taken by the ten largest. Sequenced input: T cells isolated from PBMCs. The chain employs TRBV4-1 and TRBJ1-2; 9 bases are a match to TRBD1. This clonotype was sampled from a human donor in good health. In DNA, the CDR3 is TGCGCCAGCAGCCTCCGGGACAGGGTATCGTATGGCTACACCTTC. It specifies CASSLRDRVSYGYTF.